Sequencing of this T cell receptor (beta chain) was carried out in a study of T cell responses to AZD1222 COVID-19 vaccine. Whole-study context: Analyses pooled second doses at about 4 or about 12 weeks.

The study's findings and limits: Following two doses of AZD1222, Spike-specific TCR breadth and depth rose. Donors skewed white British and female; clonal diversity was possibly underestimated.

TCRdb's copy holds only in-frame clones and misses some; the assay was immunoSEQ multiplex PCR. The sample has more than 90,000 clones; roughly 84% are singletons. As regards this clone: Its cognate antigen is unknown.

The CDR3 has 16 residues. Per germline, CDR1 MDHEN and CDR2 SYDVKM. V was cut by 7 bases and J by 0 bases, with 13 bases left in between. This clonotype was obtained from an adult in good health. The J gene is TRBJ1-6, the V gene TRBV28, with unresolved D. Sequences were derived from peripheral blood, sampled on day 0 of AZD1222 vaccination. The CDR3 coding sequence is TGTGCCAGCACCTTGTCAGAAAGCTCCTATAATTCACCCCTCCACTTT. Translating gives CASTLSESSYNSPLHF.